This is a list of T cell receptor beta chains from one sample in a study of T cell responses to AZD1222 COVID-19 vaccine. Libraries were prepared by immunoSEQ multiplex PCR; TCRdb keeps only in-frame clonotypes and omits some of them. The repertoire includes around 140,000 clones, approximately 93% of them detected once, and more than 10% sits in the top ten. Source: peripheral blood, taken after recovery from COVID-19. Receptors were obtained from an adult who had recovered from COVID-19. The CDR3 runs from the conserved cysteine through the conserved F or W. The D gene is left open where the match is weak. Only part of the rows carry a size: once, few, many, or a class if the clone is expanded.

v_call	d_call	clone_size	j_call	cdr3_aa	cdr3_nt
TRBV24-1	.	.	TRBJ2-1	CATSENSPRWGNEQFF	TGTGCCACCAGTGAAAATAGCCCCCGATGGGGCAATGAGCAGTTCTTC
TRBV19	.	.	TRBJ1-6	CASSNRRNSPLHF	TGTGCCAGTAGTAATAGGAGGAATTCACCCCTCCACTTT
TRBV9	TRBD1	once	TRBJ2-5	CASSAATGGETQYF	TGTGCCAGCAGCGCAGCTACAGGGGGAGAGACCCAGTACTTC
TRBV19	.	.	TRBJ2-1	CASSIRLGNEQFF	TGTGCCAGTAGTATACGTCTCGGGAATGAGCAGTTCTTC
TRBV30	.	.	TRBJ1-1	CAWSVLSAVNTEAFF	TGTGCCTGGAGTGTACTATCTGCGGTGAACACTGAAGCTTTCTTT
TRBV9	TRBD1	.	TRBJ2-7	CASSVLDRTYEQYF	TGTGCCAGCAGCGTTTTGGACAGGACCTACGAGCAGTACTTC
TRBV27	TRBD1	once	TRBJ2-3	CASSRLGIRDRGPRDTQYF	TGTGCCAGCAGCCGCTTAGGGATCCGGGACAGAGGGCCAAGGGATACGCAGTATTTT
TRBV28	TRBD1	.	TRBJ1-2	CASRRQGSGYTF	TGTGCCAGCAGGCGACAGGGGAGCGGCTACACCTTC
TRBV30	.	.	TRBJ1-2	CAWSLDGNYGYTF	TGTGCCTGGAGTTTGGACGGGAACTATGGCTACACCTTC
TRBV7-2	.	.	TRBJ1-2	CASSFEPLDGYTF	TGTGCCAGCAGCTTTGAGCCGTTGGATGGCTACACCTTC
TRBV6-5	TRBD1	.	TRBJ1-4	CASRRGQGANEKLFF	TGTGCCAGCAGGAGGGGACAGGGGGCGAATGAAAAACTGTTTTTT
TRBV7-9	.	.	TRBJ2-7	CASSSTRDTSYEQYF	TGTGCCAGCAGCTCAACCCGGGACACCTCCTACGAGCAGTACTTC
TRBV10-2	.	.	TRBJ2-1	CASKYTSFSSEQFF	TGCGCCAGCAAGTACACTAGCTTCTCTAGTGAGCAGTTCTTC
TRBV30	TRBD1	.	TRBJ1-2	CAWSVKRGQDSSIRSPYGYTF	TGTGCCTGGAGTGTAAAAAGGGGACAGGATTCATCTATTCGCTCCCCCTATGGCTACACCTTC
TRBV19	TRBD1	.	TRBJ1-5	CASRRQGEQPQHF	TGTGCCAGTAGAAGACAGGGCGAGCAGCCCCAGCATTTT
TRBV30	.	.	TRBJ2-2	CAWSTRRGSGELFF	TGTGCCTGGAGTACCCGTCGCGGGTCCGGGGAGCTGTTTTTT
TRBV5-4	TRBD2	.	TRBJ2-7	CASSRWASGPHEQYF	TGTGCCAGCAGCCGTTGGGCTAGCGGGCCCCACGAGCAGTACTTC
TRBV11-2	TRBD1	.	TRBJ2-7	CASSFRLPGQGFENEQYF	TGTGCCAGCAGCTTCAGGCTTCCGGGACAGGGGTTCGAGAACGAGCAGTACTTC
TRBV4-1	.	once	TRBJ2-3	CASSPQAVADTDTQYF	TGCGCCAGCAGCCCCCAGGCCGTAGCGGACACAGATACGCAGTATTTT